This TCR beta chain was identified in a study of human CD8 memory T cell subsets. UMI-labeled 5' RACE generated the TCR beta libraries. TCRdb reprocessed the 5' RACE reads and keeps a single row for each CDR3 protein, giving no DNA. This table holds around 19,000 distinct CDR3 sequences. This CDR3 is built from 14 residues. Germline loops: CDR1 SEHNR, CDR2 FQNEAQ (reference sequence). Memory CD8+ T cells of the stem-like type (TSTEM) were CCR7+ PD-1- TIGIT-. The starting material, duplicate vials of around 150,000 sorted CD8+ T cells per subset, provided the RNA. The gene calls are TRBV7-9 and TRBJ2-5; there is no DNA to check the TCRdb D call of TRBD2. This receptor was taken from a human donor in good health. The sample taken for sequencing was CD8+ stem-like memory T cells (TSCM and TCM) sorted from PBMCs. Subset meaning: stem-like memory CD8 T cells (TSTEM), CCR7+ PD-1- TIGIT-. CDR3 sequence: CASSTSGTQETQYF.